This T cell receptor (beta chain) was recovered during a study of blood T cells in healthy people across ages. Combining a sample-barcoded 5' primer with a J-beta primer mix, a second PCR ran for roughly 7 to 12 cycles. All samples yielded 2.5 million or more CDR3-containing paired-end reads. TCRdb called the 5' RACE reads again in MiXCR, with one record for every CDR3 protein. The table includes about 1.8 million distinct CDR3 sequences, roughly 49% detected once. General observations from the study: Shifts in expanded clonotypes may have been confounded by donor CMV status, which was unknown.

Germline V gene lookup returns CDR1 MNHEY and CDR2 SMNVEV (reference sequence). V shed 2 bases and J 5 bases; nucleotides not matched to a gene: 6. The CDR3 spans 15 residues. As concerns this clonotype: Antigen unknown.

Material: blood. V usage is TRBV27 and J usage is TRBJ2-5, with 9 nucleotides matching TRBD1. This clonotype originated in a woman between 40 and 55 years old in good health. The CDR3 spells CASSLGQGSGETQYF. CDR3 sequence (DNA): TGTGCCAGCAGTTTAGGACAGGGGAGCGGGGAGACCCAGTACTTC.